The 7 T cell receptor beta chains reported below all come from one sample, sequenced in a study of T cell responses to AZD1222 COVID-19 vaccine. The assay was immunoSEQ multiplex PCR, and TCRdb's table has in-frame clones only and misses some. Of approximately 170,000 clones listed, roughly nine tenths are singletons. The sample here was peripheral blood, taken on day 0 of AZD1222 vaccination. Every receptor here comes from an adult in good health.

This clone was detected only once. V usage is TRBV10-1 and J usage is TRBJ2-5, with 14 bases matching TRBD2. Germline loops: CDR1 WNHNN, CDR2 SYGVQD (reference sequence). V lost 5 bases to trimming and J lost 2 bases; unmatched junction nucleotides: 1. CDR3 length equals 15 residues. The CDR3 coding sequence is TGCGCCAGCAGTAGGACTAGCGGGGGGCAAGAGACCCAGTACTTC. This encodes CASSRTSGGQETQYF.

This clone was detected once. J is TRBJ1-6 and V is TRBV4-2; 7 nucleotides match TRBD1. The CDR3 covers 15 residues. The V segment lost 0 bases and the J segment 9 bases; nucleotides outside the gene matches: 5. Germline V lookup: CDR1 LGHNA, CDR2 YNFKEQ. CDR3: CASSQDLGGRSPLHF. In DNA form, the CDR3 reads TGTGCCAGCAGCCAAGATTTAGGGGGCCGTTCACCCCTCCACTTT.

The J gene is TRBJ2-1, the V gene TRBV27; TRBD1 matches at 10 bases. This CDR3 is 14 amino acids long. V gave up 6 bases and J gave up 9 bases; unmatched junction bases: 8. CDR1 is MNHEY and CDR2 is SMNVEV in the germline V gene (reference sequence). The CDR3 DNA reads TGTGCCAGCAGCCCTGGGACAGGGGAGTTTGAGCAGTTCTTC. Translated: CASSPGTGEFEQFF.

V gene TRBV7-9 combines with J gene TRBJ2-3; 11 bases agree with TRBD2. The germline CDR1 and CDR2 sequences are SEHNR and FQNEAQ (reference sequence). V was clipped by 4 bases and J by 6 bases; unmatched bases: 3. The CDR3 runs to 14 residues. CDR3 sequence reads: CASSYASGGDTQYF. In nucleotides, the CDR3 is TGTGCCAGCAGCTACGCTAGCGGGGGGGATACGCAGTATTTT.

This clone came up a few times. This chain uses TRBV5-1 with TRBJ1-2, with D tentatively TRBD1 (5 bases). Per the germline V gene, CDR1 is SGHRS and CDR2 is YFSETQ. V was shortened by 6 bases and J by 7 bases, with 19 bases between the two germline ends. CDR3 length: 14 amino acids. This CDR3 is CASNRVEGSAGYTF. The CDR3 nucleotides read TGCGCCAGCAACCGTGTTGAGGGGTCGGCTGGCTACACCTTC.

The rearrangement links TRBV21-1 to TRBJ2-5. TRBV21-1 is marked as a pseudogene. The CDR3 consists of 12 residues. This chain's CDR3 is CASNGVQETQYF. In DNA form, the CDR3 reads TGTGCCAGCAATGGTGTTCAAGAGACCCAGTACTTC.

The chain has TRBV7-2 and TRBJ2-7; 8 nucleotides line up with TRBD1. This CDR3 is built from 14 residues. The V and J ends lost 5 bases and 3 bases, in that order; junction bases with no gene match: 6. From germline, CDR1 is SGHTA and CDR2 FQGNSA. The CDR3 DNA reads TGTGCCAGCAGCCCTACAGGGGGGTACTACGAGCAGTACTTC. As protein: CASSPTGGYYEQYF.